Shown below are 8 T cell receptor beta chains from a single sample sequenced in a study of blood T cell repertoires in COVID-19. The table came from immunoSEQ multiplex PCR; TCRdb's copy has only in-frame clones and leaves some out. The sample yields approximately 130,000 clones, around 83% seen once. Source material: PBMCs or T cells enriched from blood (not recorded which). Receptors originate from a man aged 25-45 years who had recovered from COVID-19.

The J gene is TRBJ2-7, the V gene TRBV5-1; perhaps TRBD2 as D (6 bases). The length of the CDR3 is 14 residues. Looked up from germline, CDR1 is SGHRS and CDR2 is YFSETQ. Trimming left V 4 bases short and J 5 bases short, with 16 bases between. CDR3 sequence reads: CASSRDLSGDEQYF. CDR3 coding DNA: TGCGCCAGCAGCCGGGACCTTTCGGGGGACGAGCAGTACTTC.

The chain links TRBV5-1 to TRBJ1-1, with TRBD1 matching over 10 bases. After removal of 3 bases from V and 1 base from J, the junction contained 12 bases not matched to a gene. Germline V gene sequence: CDR1 SGHRS, CDR2 YFSETQ. The CDR3 is 18 residues long. The CDR3 nucleotides read TGCGCCAGCAGCTCGACTATCATGACAGGGGGCGGGAACACTGAAGCTTTCTTT. It is translated as CASSSTIMTGGGNTEAFF.

The chain has TRBV5-5 and TRBJ2-5, with D perhaps matching TRBD1 (6 bases). Germline CDR1 is SGHKS and CDR2 is YYEKEE (reference sequence). Between the trimmed V and J ends, which lost 0 bases and 4 bases, there was a span of 10 bases. This CDR3 has 14 amino acids. CDR3 residues: CASSLVDRRETQYF. The CDR3 DNA sequence: TGTGCCAGCAGCTTGGTTGACAGGCGAGAGACCCAGTACTTC.

The CDR3 region has the DNA TGTGCCGGGGGACAGGGATTTGCAAAACTGTTTTTT. Its protein product is CAGGQGFAKLFF. The chain couples TRBV6-5 to TRBJ1-4; 9 nucleotides align to TRBD1. Germline lookup yields CDR1 MNHEY and CDR2 SVGAGI. The CDR3 has 12 amino acids. J gave up 10 bases and V 11 bases, and 8 bases lay outside the gene matches.

CDR3 sequence: CASSPFNEKLFF. In nucleotides, the CDR3 is TGTGCCAGCAGCCCGTTTAATGAAAAACTGTTTTTT. The chain links TRBV7-8 to TRBJ1-4; D is unclear. Looked up from germline, CDR1 is SGHVS and CDR2 is FQNEAQ. The ends were cut back, 5 bases at V and 4 bases at J, with 5 bases in the middle. The CDR3 covers 12 residues.

This chain links TRBV2 with TRBJ1-5; the D gene is possibly TRBD1 (5 bases). From germline, CDR1 is SNHLY and CDR2 FYNNEI. This CDR3 has 14 amino acids. The ends were cut back, 6 bases at V and 0 bases at J, with 9 bases in the middle. For the CDR3, the DNA is TGTGCCAGCAGAGACAGTTATAGCAATCAGCCCCAGCATTTT. It yields the protein CASRDSYSNQPQHF.

This clone was found once. This sequence joins TRBV5-1 and TRBJ2-1; D may be TRBD2 (6 bases). The CDR3 loop spans 14 amino acids. Looked up from germline, CDR1 is SGHRS and CDR2 is YFSETQ. V dropped 9 bases and J dropped 6 bases, with 19 bases sitting between them. The CDR3 region has the DNA TGCGCCACCCAGAGTGGCGGGGTGGGCAATGAGCAGTTCTTC. As protein: CATQSGGVGNEQFF.

V and J are TRBV11-2 and TRBJ2-5, with TRBD2 identical over 15 bases. Germline CDR1 SGHAT, CDR2 FQNNGV. V trimming: 5 bases; J trimming: 10 bases; junction bases outside the gene matches: 11. The CDR3 is 16 amino acids. CDR3 amino acids: CASSPGLAGGRVDQYF. Here the CDR3 DNA reads TGTGCCAGCAGCCCGGGACTAGCGGGGGGCCGCGTAGACCAGTACTTC.